This TCR beta chain was documented in a study of CD8 T cells in Susac syndrome. Negative magnetic isolation gave CD8+ and CD4+ cells; FACS enriched CD8+ TEMRA. A quantity of about 0.5 to 1 ug RNA underwent reverse transcription using random hexamers. Each CDR3 protein is one row after TCRdb ran MiXCR on the immunoSEQ multiplex PCR reads. This table holds approximately 120,000 distinct CDR3 sequences, around 97% found once. The CDR3 length is 14 residues. Germline V lookup: CDR1 KGHSH, CDR2 LQKENI. Trimming took off 3 bases at V and 4 bases at J, with 13 bases between the two ends. The source of this sequence is a human donor in good health. V usage is TRBV18 and J usage is TRBJ2-7, with D maybe TRBD2 (6 bases). The sequenced material came from CD4+ T cells from PBMCs. The CDR3 here is CASSPGLDSYEQYF. The DNA for the CDR3 is TGTGCCAGCTCACCGGGACTGGATAGTTACGAGCAGTACTTC.